The next 16 T cell receptor beta chains were all read from a single sample in a study of shared clonotypes between healthy human individuals (dated by TCRdb to about 2020). Libraries were prepared through the immunoSEQ multiplex PCR assay. TCRdb re-hosts the immuneACCESS table, in-frame sequences only. Its copies lack some clones; in the studies checked, an unresolved V gene accounts for under half of them, and the cause for the rest is not known. The sample data list around 1.1 million clones, and about 80% of these were observed just once. The top ten clones comprise 0.5% to 0.65% of the sample. The sequencing sample was made of memory CD4+ T cells from PBMCs. The cell subset or site label here, explained by the study, means: CD45RA-negative fraction. These receptors came from a man between 18 and 29 years old in good health. Some clones in this sample may be carry-over from other donors' samples.

The chain has TRBV5-6 and TRBJ2-5, with TRBD1 identical over 7 bases. Germline trimming cut 4 bases from V and 5 bases from J; bases unmatched to any gene: 8. The CDR3 contains 14 residues. Per germline, CDR1 SGHDT and CDR2 YYEEEE. The CDR3 spells CASSLGTVAETQYF. The CDR3 DNA sequence: TGTGCCAGCAGCCTAGGGACAGTGGCCGAGACCCAGTACTTC.

The chain recombines TRBV30 with TRBJ2-7; D might be TRBD1 (6 bases). This CDR3 region has 17 residues. V lost 5 bases and J 1 base, leaving 24 bases between the germline ends. Germline lookup yields CDR1 GTSNPN and CDR2 SVGIG (reference sequence). CDR3 region: CAWYTHAVGQLSYEQYF. The CDR3 DNA is TGTGCCTGGTACACACATGCTGTCGGACAGCTATCCTACGAGCAGTACTTC.

Here the CDR3 DNA reads TGTGCCTGGGAACCATCTTATAATTCACCCCTCCACTTT. Translation gives CAWEPSYNSPLHF. The chain recombines TRBV30 with TRBJ1-6; D is undetermined. This CDR3 has 13 amino acids. The germline gives CDR1 GTSNPN, CDR2 SVGIG (reference sequence). Trimming shortened V by 5 bases and J by 4 bases, and 9 bases separated the two germline ends.

The V gene is TRBV9, the J gene TRBJ1-4; possibly TRBD1 for D (6 bases). The CDR3 has 15 residues. Germline V CDR1 and CDR2: SGDLS, YYNGEE. Trimming removed 0 bases at V and 7 bases at J, with 13 bases between. CDR3 bases: TGTGCCAGCAGCGTAGCTACAGGGTGGGGTGAAAAACTGTTTTTT. Protein product: CASSVATGWGEKLFF.

The CDR3 spells CASSPSSGRETQYF. In DNA form, the CDR3 reads TGTGCCAGCTCACCATCAAGCGGGAGAGAGACCCAGTACTTC. The rearrangement links TRBV18 to TRBJ2-5, with 8 bases fitting TRBD2. The CDR3 spans 14 residues. The germline CDR1 and CDR2 sequences are KGHSH and LQKENI. Trimming at V came to 2 bases and at J to 4 bases, leaving 3 bases not matched to a gene.

Turning to this clone: This specimen includes other DNA sequences encoding the same CDR3. This sequence joins TRBV30 and TRBJ2-5, with a weak D call TRBD2 (6 bases). This CDR3 is built from 12 residues. Germline CDR1 is GTSNPN and CDR2 is SVGIG (reference sequence). V lost 0 bases and J 4 bases, leaving 6 bases between the germline ends. The chain's CDR3 is CAWSVGGETQYF. Written as DNA, the CDR3 is TGTGCCTGGAGTGTGGGGGGAGAGACCCAGTACTTC.

This chain joins TRBV21-1 and TRBJ2-7; no DNA check was done on the table's D call, TRBD1. TRBV21-1 is designated a pseudogene. This CDR3 contains 13 residues. The CDR3 protein is CASRRQGAYEQYF. The CDR3 DNA is TGTGCCAGCAGGCGACAGGGGGCCTACGAGCAGTACTTC.

The rearrangement uses TRBV7-2 and TRBJ2-2; the D is unclear. V was cut by 2 bases and J by 5 bases, with 18 bases left in between. CDR1 and CDR2 from the germline V gene are SGHTA and FQGNSA. The CDR3 is 17 amino acids. The CDR3 loop is CASSLRKGQISTGELFF. The CDR3 bases are TGTGCCAGCAGCTTAAGGAAAGGTCAAATTAGTACCGGGGAGCTGTTTTTT.

The sample holds one count of this clone. In the same sample, other DNA sequences code for this CDR3. This chain links TRBV5-1 with TRBJ2-7; 8 nucleotides match TRBD2. This CDR3 comprises 15 residues. With V trimmed by 0 bases and J by 5 bases, 7 bases remained unmatched. CDR1 is SGHRS and CDR2 is YFSETQ in the germline V gene. The CDR3 loop is CASSLVAGKGHEQYF. CDR3 nucleotide sequence: TGCGCCAGCAGCTTGGTAGCGGGAAAGGGACACGAGCAGTACTTC.

The gene calls are TRBV19 and TRBJ2-7; 7 bases are shared with TRBD1. The CDR3 is made up of 13 amino acids. The V segment lost 5 bases and the J segment 3 bases; nucleotides outside the gene matches: 4. Germline assignment: CDR1 LNHDA and CDR2 SQIVND (reference sequence). The CDR3 nucleotides are TGTGCCAGTAGTGCCAACAGGGGCTACGAGCAGTACTTC. Protein sequence: CASSANRGYEQYF.

This clone was found a few times. The V gene is TRBV6-5, the J gene TRBJ1-2; unclear D gene. The germline V gene has CDR1 MNHEY and CDR2 SVGAGI. The CDR3 has 11 residues. V gave up 6 bases and J gave up 4 bases, with 6 bases separating them. This chain's CDR3 is CASRTTYGYTF. The CDR3 bases are TGTGCCAGCAGGACGACCTATGGCTACACCTTC.

The sample holds many counts of this clone. The genes are TRBV30 and TRBJ2-5; D gene ambiguous. This CDR3 region has 11 residues. The ends were cut back, 3 bases at V and 5 bases at J, with 7 bases in the middle. Germline V CDR1 and CDR2: GTSNPN, SVGIG (reference sequence). The CDR3 DNA reads as TGTGCCTGGAGACTAACGGAGACCCAGTACTTC. Protein: CAWRLTETQYF. Drawing the rest from reference TRBV30 and TRBJ2-5, the complete variable domain is SQTIHQWPATLVQPVGSPLSLECTVEGTSNPNLYWYRQAAGRGLQLLFYSVGIGQISSEVPQNLSASRPQDRQFILSSKKLLLSDSGFYLCAWRLTETQYFGPGTRLLVL.

The genes are TRBV6-5 and TRBJ2-1; D not resolved. Trimming removed 2 bases at V and 3 bases at J, with 5 bases between. The germline gives CDR1 MNHEY, CDR2 SVGAGI. This CDR3 contains 13 residues. DNA for the CDR3: TGTGCCAGCAGTTACAGCGACTACAATGAGCAGTTCTTC. It specifies CASSYSDYNEQFF.

The chain has TRBV30 and TRBJ1-2; the D is unclear. Germline lookup yields CDR1 GTSNPN and CDR2 SVGIG (reference sequence). The CDR3 sequence is 15 residues long. The V and J ends lost 0 bases and 5 bases respectively, with 16 bases between them. The CDR3 nucleotides are TGTGCCTGGAGTGTGGGCTCTAATTTCGCTTATGGCTACACCTTC. Amino acids: CAWSVGSNFAYGYTF.

The chain joins TRBV6-6 to TRBJ1-3; tentatively, D is TRBD1 (5 bases). This CDR3 comprises 15 residues. Trimming left V 6 bases short and J 0 bases short, with 12 bases between. The V gene's germline CDR1 is MNHNY and CDR2 SVGAGI (reference sequence). The CDR3 protein is CASSNRDLSGNTIYF. The CDR3 DNA follows: TGTGCCAGCAGCAATAGGGACCTCTCTGGAAACACCATATATTTT.

The J gene is TRBJ2-7, the V gene TRBV6-1; TRBD2 aligns across 8 bases. From germline, CDR1 is MNHNS and CDR2 SASEGT. The V gene end was trimmed by 6 bases and the J gene end by 6 bases; junction bases not matched to a gene: 10. CDR3 length: 14 amino acids. CDR3 nucleotide sequence: TGTGCCAGCAGAAATACCGGGACTAGGGGCGAGCAGTACTTC. Translated, it gives CASRNTGTRGEQYF.